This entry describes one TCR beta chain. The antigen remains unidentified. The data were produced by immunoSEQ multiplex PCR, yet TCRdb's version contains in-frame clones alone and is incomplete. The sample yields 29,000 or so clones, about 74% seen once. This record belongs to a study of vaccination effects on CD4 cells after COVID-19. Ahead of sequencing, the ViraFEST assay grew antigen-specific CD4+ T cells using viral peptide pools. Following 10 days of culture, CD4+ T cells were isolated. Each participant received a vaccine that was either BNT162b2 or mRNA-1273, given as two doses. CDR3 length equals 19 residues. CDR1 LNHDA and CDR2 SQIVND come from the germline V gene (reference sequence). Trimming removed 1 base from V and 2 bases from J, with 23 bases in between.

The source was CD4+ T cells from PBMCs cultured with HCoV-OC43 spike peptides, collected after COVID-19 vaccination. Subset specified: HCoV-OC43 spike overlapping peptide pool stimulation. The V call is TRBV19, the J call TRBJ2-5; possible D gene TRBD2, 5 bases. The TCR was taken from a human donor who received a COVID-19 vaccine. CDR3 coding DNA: TGTGCCAGTAGTATAGTGGTCCGGTCTCGGGGAACGGGGCAAGAGACCCAGTACTTC. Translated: CASSIVVRSRGTGQETQYF.